This TCR beta chain was observed in a study of OX40 agonist ivuxolimab in advanced cancers. Whole-study context: Checkpoint inhibitors had been given previously to 40% of patients. Partial responses occurred in Three dose-escalation patients, one with hepatocellular carcinoma and two with cutaneous melanoma. General study results and limits: Low normalized T-cell clonal expansion was additionally recorded for some nonresponders. CD4+ T cells averaged fewer expanded clones than CD8+ T cells.

Measured with immunoSEQ multiplex PCR; TCRdb has only the in-frame clones, and not every one. The sample carries approximately 99,000 clones, approximately 95% recorded once. Trimming cost V 5 bases and J 0 bases; bases outside gene matches: 5. CDR3 size: 15 residues. Looked up from germline, CDR1 is SEHNR and CDR2 is FQNEAQ (reference sequence). Points on this clone: No antigen is known for it.

This sequence was found in an adult with an advanced solid tumor such as melanoma, head and neck, liver or kidney cancer. The gene calls are TRBV7-9 and TRBJ2-7, with 9 bases matching TRBD1. This specimen was CD4+ or CD8+ T cells sorted from blood, taken in a trial of the OX40 agonist ivuxolimab. CDR3 nucleotide sequence: TGTGCCAGCAGCCCGGACAGGGGTAACTCCTACGAGCAGTACTTC. Translated: CASSPDRGNSYEQYF. The full variable domain, rest sourced from reference TRBV7-9 and TRBJ2-7, is DTGVSQNPRHKITKRGQNVTFRCDPISEHNRLYWYRQTLGQGPEFLTYFQNEAQLEKSRLLSDRFSAERPKGSFSTLEIQRTEQGDSAMYLCASSPDRGNSYEQYFGPGTRLTVT.